Below, 5 T cell receptor beta chains from the same sample are listed, as sequenced in a study of T cell changes during pregnancy in multiple sclerosis. Assay: immunoSEQ multiplex PCR; the TCRdb copy retains only in-frame clones and omits some. The sample includes 60,000 to 90,000 clones, about 92% seen only once; the top ten take 2.5% to 3%. This material consisted of peripheral blood, taken after pregnancy. Receptors originate from a female donor in good health, enrolled as a control in a pregnancy study.

V gene TRBV28 combines with J gene TRBJ2-7, with 12 bases lining up with TRBD2. The V gene end was trimmed by 5 bases and the J gene end by 4 bases; junction bases not matched to a gene: 9. This CDR3 has 16 amino acids. Looked up from germline, CDR1 is MDHEN and CDR2 is SYDVKM. The CDR3 sequence: CASSAPTSGSSYEQYF. The CDR3 DNA sequence: TGTGCCAGCAGTGCGCCGACTAGCGGGAGCTCTTACGAGCAGTACTTC.

With regard to this clone: Other DNA sequences within the sample encode an identical CDR3. The genes are TRBV2 and TRBJ2-7, with D maybe TRBD1 (6 bases). Trimming left V 6 bases short and J 0 bases short, with 6 bases between. The CDR3 runs to 12 residues. Germline V gene data show CDR1 as SNHLY and CDR2 as FYNNEI. CDR3 nucleotides: TGTGCCAGCAGACAGGGCTCCTACGAGCAGTACTTC. Its translation is CASRQGSYEQYF. The complete variable domain, with remaining parts taken from reference TRBV2 and TRBJ2-7, reads EPEVTQTPSHQVTQMGQEVILRCVPISNHLYFYWYRQILGQKVEFLVSFYNNEISEKSEIFDDQFSVERPDGSNFTLKIRSTKLEDSAMYFCASRQGSYEQYFGPGTRLTVT.

The chain combines TRBV4-2 with TRBJ1-2, with D tentatively TRBD1 (6 bases). Trimming removed 3 bases at V and 4 bases at J, with 27 bases between. The CDR3 sequence is 19 residues long. Germline CDR1 reads LGHNA; CDR2 reads YNFKEQ. The CDR3 sequence: CASSQGEGVGGGRAYGYTF. CDR3 sequence (DNA): TGTGCCAGCAGCCAGGGGGAGGGGGTCGGGGGCGGCCGAGCCTATGGCTACACCTTC.

The gene calls are TRBV30 and TRBJ2-7; 8 bases are a match to TRBD1. V lost 0 bases and J lost 0; bases outside the gene matches: 1. CDR1 is GTSNPN and CDR2 is SVGIG in the germline V gene (reference sequence). This CDR3 has 14 amino acids. CDR3 amino acids: CAWSVQGGSYEQYF. The CDR3 DNA follows: TGTGCCTGGAGTGTACAGGGGGGCTCCTACGAGCAGTACTTC.

This clone is a singleton in its sample. The V and J genes are TRBV5-1 and TRBJ1-3; 7 bases line up with TRBD1. From germline, CDR1 is SGHRS and CDR2 YFSETQ. The CDR3 is 14 amino acids. V shed 4 bases and J 3 bases; nucleotides not matched to a gene: 4. The CDR3 region has the DNA TGCGCCAGCAGCGAGGCAGGGGGTGGAAACACCATATATTTT. Amino acid sequence: CASSEAGGGNTIYF.